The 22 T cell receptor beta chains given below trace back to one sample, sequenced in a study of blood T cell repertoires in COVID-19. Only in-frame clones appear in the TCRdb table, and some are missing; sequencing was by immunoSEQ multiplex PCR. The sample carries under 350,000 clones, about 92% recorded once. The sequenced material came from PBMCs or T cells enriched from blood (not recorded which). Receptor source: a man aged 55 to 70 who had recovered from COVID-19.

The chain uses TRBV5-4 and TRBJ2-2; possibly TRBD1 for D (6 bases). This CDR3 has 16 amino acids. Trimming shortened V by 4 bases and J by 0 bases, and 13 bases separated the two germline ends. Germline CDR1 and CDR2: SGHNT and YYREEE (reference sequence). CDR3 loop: CASSEGHPSNTGELFF. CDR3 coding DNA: TGTGCCAGCAGCGAGGGACACCCATCGAACACCGGGGAGCTGTTTTTT.

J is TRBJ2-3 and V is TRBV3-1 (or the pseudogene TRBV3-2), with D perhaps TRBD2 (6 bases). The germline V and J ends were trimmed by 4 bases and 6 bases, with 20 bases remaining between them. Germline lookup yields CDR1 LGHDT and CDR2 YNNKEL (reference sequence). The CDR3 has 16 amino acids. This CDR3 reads CASSRRGTANGDTQYF. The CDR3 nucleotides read TGTGCCAGCAGCCGCCGCGGGACGGCCAATGGGGATACGCAGTATTTT.

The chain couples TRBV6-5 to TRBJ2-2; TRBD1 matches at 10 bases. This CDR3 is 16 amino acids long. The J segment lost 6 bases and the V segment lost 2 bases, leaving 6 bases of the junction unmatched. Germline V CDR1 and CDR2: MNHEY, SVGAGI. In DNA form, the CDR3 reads TGTGCCAGCAGTTACGGCGGGACAGGGGTTTCCGGGGAGCTGTTTTTT. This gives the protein CASSYGGTGVSGELFF.

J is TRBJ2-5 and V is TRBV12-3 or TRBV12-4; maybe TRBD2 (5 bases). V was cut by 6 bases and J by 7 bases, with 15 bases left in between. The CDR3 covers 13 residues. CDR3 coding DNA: TGTGCCAGCAGCCTTTATCCTGCGGGGACCCAGTACTTC. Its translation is CASSLYPAGTQYF.

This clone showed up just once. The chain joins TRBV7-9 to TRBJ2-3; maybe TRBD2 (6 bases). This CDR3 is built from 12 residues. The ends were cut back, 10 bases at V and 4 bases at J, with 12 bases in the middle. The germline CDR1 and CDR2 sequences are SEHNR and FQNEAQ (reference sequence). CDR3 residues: CATRGGPDTQYF. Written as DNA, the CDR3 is TGTGCCACGAGAGGAGGGCCAGATACGCAGTATTTT.

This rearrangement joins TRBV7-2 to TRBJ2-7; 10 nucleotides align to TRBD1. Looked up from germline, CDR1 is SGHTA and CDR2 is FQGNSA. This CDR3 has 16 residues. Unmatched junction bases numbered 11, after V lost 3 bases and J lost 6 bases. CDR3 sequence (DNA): TGTGCCAGCAGCTTGTCTCCCGGGACAGGGGTCAGCGAGCAGTACTTC. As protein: CASSLSPGTGVSEQYF.

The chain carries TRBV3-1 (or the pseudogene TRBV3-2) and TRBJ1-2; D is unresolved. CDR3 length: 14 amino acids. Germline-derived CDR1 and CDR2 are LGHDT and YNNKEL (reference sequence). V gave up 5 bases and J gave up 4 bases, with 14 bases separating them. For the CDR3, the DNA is TGTGCCAGCAGCTTTAGGAGGGCAGGCTATGGCTACACCTTC. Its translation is CASSFRRAGYGYTF.

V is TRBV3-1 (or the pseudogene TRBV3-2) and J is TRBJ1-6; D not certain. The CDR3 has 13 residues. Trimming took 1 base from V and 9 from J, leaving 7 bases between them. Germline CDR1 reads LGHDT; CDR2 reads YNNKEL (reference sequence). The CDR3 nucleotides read TGTGCCAGCAGCCAAGCCAGTTCTTCACCCCTCCACTTT. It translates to CASSQASSSPLHF.

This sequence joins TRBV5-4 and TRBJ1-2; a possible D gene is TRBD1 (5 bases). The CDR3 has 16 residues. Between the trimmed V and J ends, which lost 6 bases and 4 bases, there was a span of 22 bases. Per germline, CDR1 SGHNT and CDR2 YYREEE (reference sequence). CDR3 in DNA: TGTGCCAGCACCACCGGGGGGGAGGGAGGAACCTATGGCTACACCTTC. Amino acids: CASTTGGEGGTYGYTF.

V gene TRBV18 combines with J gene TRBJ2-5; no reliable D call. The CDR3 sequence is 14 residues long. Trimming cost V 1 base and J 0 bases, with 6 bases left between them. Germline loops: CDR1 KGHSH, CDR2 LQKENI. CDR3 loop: CASSPRQNQETQYF. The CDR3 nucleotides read TGTGCCAGCTCACCACGACAAAACCAAGAGACCCAGTACTTC. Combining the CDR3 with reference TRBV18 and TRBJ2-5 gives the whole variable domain NAGVMQNPRHLVRRRGQEARLRCSPMKGHSHVYWYRQLPEEGLKFMVYLQKENIIDESGMPKERFSAEFPKEGPSILRIQQVVRGDSAAYFCASSPRQNQETQYFGPGTRLLVL.

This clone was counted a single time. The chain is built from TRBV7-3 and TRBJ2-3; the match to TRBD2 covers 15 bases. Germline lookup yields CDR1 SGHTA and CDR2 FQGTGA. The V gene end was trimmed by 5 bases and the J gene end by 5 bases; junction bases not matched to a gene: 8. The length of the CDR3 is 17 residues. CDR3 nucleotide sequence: TGTGCCAGCAGCCCACCTTGGACTAGCGGGGGGGTAGATACGCAGTATTTT. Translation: CASSPPWTSGGVDTQYF.

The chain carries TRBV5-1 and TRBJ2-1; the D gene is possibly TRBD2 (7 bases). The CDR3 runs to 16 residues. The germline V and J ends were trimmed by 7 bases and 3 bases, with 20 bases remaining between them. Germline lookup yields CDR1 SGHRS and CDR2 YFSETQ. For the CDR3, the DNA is TGCGCCAGCTCCAAAGAGGGGGGGGTAGGCTACAATGAGCAGTTCTTC. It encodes CASSKEGGVGYNEQFF.

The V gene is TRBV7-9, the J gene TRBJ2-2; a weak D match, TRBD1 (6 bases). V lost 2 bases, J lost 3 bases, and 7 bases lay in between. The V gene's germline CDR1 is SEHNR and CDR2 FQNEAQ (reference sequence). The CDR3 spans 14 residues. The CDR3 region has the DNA TGTGCCAGCAGCTTAAGGGGGTACACCGGGGAGCTGTTTTTT. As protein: CASSLRGYTGELFF.

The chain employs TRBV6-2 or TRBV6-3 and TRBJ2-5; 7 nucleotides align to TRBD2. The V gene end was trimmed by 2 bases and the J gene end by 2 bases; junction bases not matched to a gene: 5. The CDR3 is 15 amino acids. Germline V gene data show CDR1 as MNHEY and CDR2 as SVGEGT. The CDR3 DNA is TGTGCCAGCAGTTACAGGCTAGCGGTACAAGAGACCCAGTACTTC. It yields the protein CASSYRLAVQETQYF.

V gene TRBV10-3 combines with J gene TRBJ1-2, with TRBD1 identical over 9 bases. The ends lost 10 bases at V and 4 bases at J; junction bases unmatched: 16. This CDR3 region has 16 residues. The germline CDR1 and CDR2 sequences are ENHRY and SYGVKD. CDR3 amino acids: CATQGSGQGGGYGYTF. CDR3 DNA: TGTGCCACTCAGGGTTCGGGACAGGGTGGGGGCTATGGCTACACCTTC.

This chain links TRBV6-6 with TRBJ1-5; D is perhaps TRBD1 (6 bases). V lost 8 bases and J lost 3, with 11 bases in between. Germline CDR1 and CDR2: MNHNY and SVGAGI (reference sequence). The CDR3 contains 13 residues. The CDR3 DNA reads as TGTGCCAGCGGTACAGGGTCCAATCAGCCCCAGCATTTT. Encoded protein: CASGTGSNQPQHF.

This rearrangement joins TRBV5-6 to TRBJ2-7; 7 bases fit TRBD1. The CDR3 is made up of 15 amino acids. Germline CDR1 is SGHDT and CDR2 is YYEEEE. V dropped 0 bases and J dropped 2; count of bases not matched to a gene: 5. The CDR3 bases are TGTGCCAGCAGCTTGGGAGGGGGCGAACCCTACGAGCAGTACTTC. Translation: CASSLGGGEPYEQYF.

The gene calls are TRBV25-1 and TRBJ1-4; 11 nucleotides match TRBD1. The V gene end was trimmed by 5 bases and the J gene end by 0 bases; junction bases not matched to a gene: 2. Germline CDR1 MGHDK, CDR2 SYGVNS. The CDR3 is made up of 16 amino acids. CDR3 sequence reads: CASSRTGGATNEKLFF. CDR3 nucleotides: TGTGCCAGCAGTCGGACAGGGGGCGCAACTAATGAAAAACTGTTTTTT.

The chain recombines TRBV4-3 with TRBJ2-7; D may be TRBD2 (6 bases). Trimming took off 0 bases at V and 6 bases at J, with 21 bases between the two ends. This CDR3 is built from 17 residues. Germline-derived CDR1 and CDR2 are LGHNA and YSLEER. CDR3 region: CASSQDIGRAGISEQYF. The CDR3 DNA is TGCGCCAGCAGCCAAGATATTGGGCGTGCGGGGATCTCCGAGCAGTACTTC.

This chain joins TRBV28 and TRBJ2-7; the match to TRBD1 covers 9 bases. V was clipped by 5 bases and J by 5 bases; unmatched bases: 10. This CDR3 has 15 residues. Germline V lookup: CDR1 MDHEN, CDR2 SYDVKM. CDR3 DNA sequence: TGTGCCAGCAGTACCTCGGGACAGGGTAGCCACGAGCAGTACTTC. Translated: CASSTSGQGSHEQYF. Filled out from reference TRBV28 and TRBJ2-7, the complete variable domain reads DVKVTQSSRYLVKRTGEKVFLECVQDMDHENMFWYRQDPGLGLRLIYFSYDVKMKEKGDIPEGYSVSREKKERFSLILESASTNQTSMYLCASSTSGQGSHEQYFGPGTRLTVT.

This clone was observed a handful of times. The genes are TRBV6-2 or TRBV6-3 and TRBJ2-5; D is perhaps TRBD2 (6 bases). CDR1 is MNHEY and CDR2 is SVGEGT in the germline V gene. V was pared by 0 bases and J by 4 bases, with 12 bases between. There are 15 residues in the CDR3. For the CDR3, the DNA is TGTGCCAGCAGTTACTCGTCCCGGGACTTAGAGACCCAGTACTTC. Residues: CASSYSSRDLETQYF.

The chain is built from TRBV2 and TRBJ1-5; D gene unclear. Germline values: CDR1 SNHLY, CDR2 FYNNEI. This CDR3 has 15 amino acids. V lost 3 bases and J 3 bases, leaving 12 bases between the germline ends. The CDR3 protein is CASSEGSINNQPQHF. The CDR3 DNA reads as TGTGCCAGCAGTGAGGGGAGTATCAACAATCAGCCCCAGCATTTT.